The 2 T cell receptor beta chains listed next were all sequenced from one sample in a study of OX40 agonist ivuxolimab in advanced cancers. The method was immunoSEQ multiplex PCR; TCRdb's version includes in-frame clones alone and lacks a portion of them. The data hold about 46,000 clones, with 88% observed a single time. This sample comprised CD4+ or CD8+ T cells sorted from blood, obtained in a trial of the OX40 agonist ivuxolimab. The receptors here all came from an adult with an advanced solid tumor such as melanoma, head and neck, liver or kidney cancer.

This CDR3 reads CASSPFDRPQGTF. The CDR3 DNA reads as TGTGCCAGTAGCCCTTTTGACAGGCCTCAGGGGACCTTC. J is TRBJ1-2 and V is TRBV19; D might be TRBD1 (6 bases). The V gene's germline CDR1 is LNHDA and CDR2 SQIVND (reference sequence). The CDR3 has 13 amino acids. The V and J ends lost 6 bases and 14 bases respectively, with 22 bases between them. Based on the CDR3 plus reference TRBV19 and TRBJ1-2, the full variable domain is DGGITQSPKYLFRKEGQNVTLSCEQNLNHDAMYWYRQDPGQGLRLIYYSQIVNDFQKGDIAEGYSVSREKKESFPLTVTSAQKNPTAFYLCASSPFDRPQGTFGSGTRLTVV.

The chain couples TRBV5-1 to TRBJ1-2, with 8 nucleotides matching TRBD1. The ends lost 0 bases at V and 6 bases at J; junction bases unmatched: 16. Per germline, CDR1 SGHRS and CDR2 YFSETQ. The length of the CDR3 is 18 residues. The CDR3 bases are TGCGCCAGCAGCTTGGATAACAATCCGGACAGGGCGGATGATGGCTACACCTTC. Translation: CASSLDNNPDRADDGYTF. Full variable domain (missing parts from reference TRBV5-1 and TRBJ1-2): KAGVTQTPRYLIKTRGQQVTLSCSPISGHRSVSWYQQTPGQGLQFLFEYFSETQRNKGNFPGRFSGRQFSNSRSEMNVSTLELGDSALYLCASSLDNNPDRADDGYTFGSGTRLTVV.